This TCR beta chain was identified during a study of cytomegalovirus exposure and HLA in healthy donors. Study-wide background: One earlier analysis, a look at approximately 190 million T cells, found some 120 million unique TCR beta sequences.

It was healthy bone marrow donors who served as donors. The PCR had 60 Vbeta and 13 Jbeta primers. This table comes from immunoSEQ multiplex PCR, and its TCRdb copy is limited to in-frame clones, with some not included. Altogether more than 95,000 clones are present, roughly 13% being singletons, with the ten largest covering 16%. This TCR derives from a middle-aged man in good health and CMV-seropositive. Sequenced input: PBMCs.

CDR3 nucleotides: TGTGCCAGCAGCTCTTGGGCGTTTGCAACTAATGAAAAACTGTTTTTT. Encoded protein: CASSSWAFATNEKLFF. The chain employs TRBV11-2 and TRBJ1-4; D gene unclear. This CDR3 has 16 amino acids. Germline values: CDR1 SGHAT, CDR2 FQNNGV. Between the trimmed V and J ends, which lost 4 bases and 0 bases, there was a span of 12 bases.